The 27 T cell receptor beta chains listed next were all sequenced from one sample in a study. Each CDR3 protein is one row after TCRdb ran MiXCR on the RT-PCR reads. The data hold almost 700,000 distinct CDR3 sequences, with 14% observed a single time. The sample consisted of memory CD4+ T cells from blood. Every receptor here comes from a female donor in good health, serving as a healthy control.

The rearrangement links TRBV20-1 to TRBJ2-1, with 8 bases aligning to TRBD2. CDR1 and CDR2 from the germline V gene are DFQATT and SNEGSKA (reference sequence). There are 14 residues in the CDR3. V lost 2 bases and J lost 3; bases outside the gene matches: 3. CDR3 residues: CSARSLAGYNEQFF. The CDR3 nucleotides read TGCAGTGCTAGAAGTCTAGCGGGCTACAATGAGCAGTTCTTC.

In its sample, this clonotype was seen a few times. The V call is TRBV20-1, the J call TRBJ2-1; 7 bases are a match to TRBD2. Germline V gene data show CDR1 as DFQATT and CDR2 as SNEGSKA (reference sequence). The V segment lost 2 bases and the J segment 0 bases; nucleotides outside the gene matches: 4. CDR3 size: 15 residues. The CDR3 coding sequence is TGCAGTGCTAGATCGACTAGCAGCTCCTACAATGAGCAGTTCTTC. This translates into CSARSTSSSYNEQFF.

The chain is built from TRBV20-1 and TRBJ1-1; perhaps TRBD1 as D (6 bases). The germline CDR1 and CDR2 sequences are DFQATT and SNEGSKA (reference sequence). The CDR3 extends over 14 amino acids. V lost 1 base, J lost 0 bases, and 9 bases lay in between. Here the CDR3 DNA reads TGCAGTGCTAGAGCCGGGGGCGTGAACACTGAAGCTTTCTTT. Amino acid sequence: CSARAGGVNTEAFF.

This clonotype was seen only a few times. V usage is TRBV20-1 and J usage is TRBJ2-2, with D perhaps matching TRBD1 (6 bases). Germline values: CDR1 DFQATT, CDR2 SNEGSKA (reference sequence). This CDR3 is built from 11 residues. V lost 5 bases and J 11 bases, leaving 12 bases between the germline ends. The CDR3 spells CSALGQYELFF. The CDR3 DNA sequence: TGCAGTGCTCTAGGACAGTACGAGCTGTTTTTT.

V usage is TRBV20-1 and J usage is TRBJ1-5, with D maybe TRBD1 (5 bases). The CDR3 length is 15 residues. V was trimmed by 1 base and J by 4 bases, leaving 14 bases between them. Germline CDR1 reads DFQATT; CDR2 reads SNEGSKA (reference sequence). Here the CDR3 reads CSARVPTAPNQPQHF. The CDR3 DNA sequence: TGCAGTGCTAGAGTTCCGACAGCCCCTAATCAGCCCCAGCATTTT.

The table lists this clonotype with a few counts. This sequence joins TRBV7-3 and TRBJ2-1; D unresolved. V was shortened by 2 bases and J by 8 bases, with 7 bases between the two germline ends. Germline V gene lookup returns CDR1 SGHTA and CDR2 FQGTGA. This CDR3 contains 12 residues. CDR3 loop: CASSLGWDEQFF. CDR3 DNA sequence: TGTGCCAGCAGCTTAGGTTGGGATGAGCAGTTCTTC.

Note on this clonotype: At one boundary the junction diverges from the germline segment, which might be a read error. This rearrangement joins TRBV7-9 to TRBJ2-7; TRBD2 matches at 8 bases. Germline V gene lookup returns CDR1 SEHNR and CDR2 FQNEAQ (reference sequence). This CDR3 is 15 amino acids long. CDR3 amino acids: CASSIAGRSSYEQYF. The DNA for the CDR3 is TGTGCCAGCAGCATAGCGGGACGATCCTCCTACGAGCAGTACTTC.

The chain is built from TRBV25-1 and TRBJ1-1; D uncertain. Trimming removed 2 bases from V and 1 base from J, with 14 bases in between. This CDR3 has 16 residues. The V gene's germline CDR1 is MGHDK and CDR2 SYGVNS. In DNA, the CDR3 is TGTGCCAGCAGTGAAGAGAAAACGGTAAAGAACACTGAAGCTTTCTTT. Translated: CASSEEKTVKNTEAFF.

The chain is built from TRBV19 and TRBJ1-2, with 7 bases aligning to TRBD1. The CDR3 loop spans 16 amino acids. Unmatched junction bases numbered 14, after V lost 6 bases and J lost 4 bases. Per the germline V gene, CDR1 is LNHDA and CDR2 is SQIVND (reference sequence). The CDR3 sequence is CASRPPGQRTSYGYTF. CDR3 in DNA: TGTGCCAGTAGGCCACCGGGACAGCGCACTTCCTATGGCTACACCTTC.

This clonotype was counted at least ten times. One end of the junction varies from germline; a read error may be responsible. The chain employs TRBV7-7 and TRBJ2-1, with D perhaps TRBD2 (6 bases). The CDR3 sequence is 15 residues long. Germline loops: CDR1 SSHAT, CDR2 FNYEAQ (reference sequence). The CDR3 spells CASSPSERSYNEQFF. The CDR3 DNA reads TGTGCTAGCAGCCCTAGCGAGCGCTCCTACAATGAGCAGTTCTTC.

The chain has TRBV9 and TRBJ2-1; the match to TRBD2 covers 16 bases. The CDR3 runs 16 residues. CDR1 and CDR2 from the germline V gene are SGDLS and YYNGEE. The V and J ends lost 4 bases and 8 bases, in that order; junction bases with no gene match: 6. The CDR3 DNA is TGTGCCAGCAGCCCTCCGGGACTAGCGGGAGGGGATGAGCAGTTCTTC. Its translation is CASSPPGLAGGDEQFF. The complete variable domain, with remaining parts taken from reference TRBV9 and TRBJ2-1, reads DSGVTQTPKHLITATGQRVTLRCSPRSGDLSVYWYQQSLDQGLQFLIQYYNGEERAKGNILERFSAQQFPDLHSELNLSSLELGDSALYFCASSPPGLAGGDEQFFGPGTRLTVL.

The chain has TRBV9 and TRBJ1-1; TRBD1 aligns across 10 bases. J lost 0 bases, V lost 3 bases, and 11 bases had no gene match. Germline values: CDR1 SGDLS, CDR2 YYNGEE. The CDR3 sequence is 18 residues long. In nucleotides, the CDR3 is TGTGCCAGCAGCGATACCCCGGGACAGGGGACCATGAACACTGAAGCTTTCTTT. This gives the protein CASSDTPGQGTMNTEAFF.

This clonotype has a handful of counts. In DNA, the CDR3 is TGTGCCAGCAGCGTGGGACTAGCGGGAGAGGATGAGCAGTTCTTC. Protein: CASSVGLAGEDEQFF. The chain couples TRBV9 to TRBJ2-1, with TRBD2 identical over 14 bases. With 2 bases clipped from V and 8 bases from J, the junction kept 3 bases outside the gene matches. Germline loops: CDR1 SGDLS, CDR2 YYNGEE. The CDR3 covers 15 residues.

This clonotype came up a few times. V usage is TRBV4-1 and J usage is TRBJ1-2, with TRBD1 as a possible D gene (5 bases). Germline CDR1 is MGHRA and CDR2 is YSYEKL. This CDR3 comprises 16 residues. Trimming cost V 3 bases and J 5 bases, with 19 bases left between them. The CDR3 bases are TGCGCCAGCAGCCAGGCTGCTATGACAGCTGCTTATGGCTACACCTTC. Translated, it gives CASSQAAMTAAYGYTF.

This clonotype was seen ten or more times. The genes are TRBV6-5 and TRBJ2-1, with D perhaps TRBD1 or TRBD2 (5 bases each). Germline V gene sequence: CDR1 MNHEY, CDR2 SVGAGI. CDR3 size: 18 residues. Trimming pared 6 bases from V and 6 bases from J, leaving 27 bases between. CDR3 coding DNA: TGTGCCAGCAGCAAATATGCCAAAGAGGGGCTAGCAGGCAATGAGCAGTTCTTC. Translating gives CASSKYAKEGLAGNEQFF.

As concerns this clonotype: A much larger clone differs by one base, so this may be a read error. The chain links TRBV6-2 or TRBV6-3 to TRBJ2-7, with D possibly called TRBD1 or TRBD2 (5 bases each). This CDR3 has 13 amino acids. Germline V gene sequence: CDR1 MNHEY, CDR2 SVGEGT. The V end was cut by 6 bases, the J end by 2 bases, with 11 bases between. The CDR3 loop reads CASSRGSPYEQYF. The CDR3 DNA reads TGTGCCAGCAGCCGGGGCAGCCCCTACGAGCAGTACTTC.

The chain employs TRBV20-1 and TRBJ2-7; 7 positions match TRBD2. CDR3 size: 12 residues. The germline V gene encodes CDR1 DFQATT and CDR2 SNEGSKA (reference sequence). V was clipped by 1 base and J by 3 bases; unmatched bases: 0. The CDR3 here is CSARGEGYEQYF. In nucleotides, the CDR3 is TGCAGTGCTAGAGGGGAGGGCTACGAGCAGTACTTC.

The rearrangement links TRBV5-1 to TRBJ2-1; TRBD2 matches at 12 bases. J gave up 3 bases and V 5 bases, and 3 bases lay outside the gene matches. Germline V CDR1 and CDR2: SGHRS, YFSETQ. The CDR3 consists of 15 residues. The CDR3 region is CASRRTSGNYNEQFF. The DNA for the CDR3 is TGCGCCAGCAGACGGACTAGCGGGAACTACAATGAGCAGTTCTTC.

This clonotype has just a few counts. The chain links TRBV7-2 to TRBJ1-6; the D gene is possibly TRBD1 (5 bases). The CDR3 is 16 residues long. Trimming removed 2 bases at V and 6 bases at J, with 14 bases between. Per germline, CDR1 SGHTA and CDR2 FQGNSA. In DNA form, the CDR3 reads TGTGCCAGCAGCTTAATGCGGGGGGGAGGTAATTCACCCCTCCACTTT. It encodes CASSLMRGGGNSPLHF.

The rearrangement links TRBV10-3 to TRBJ2-7, with 9 bases matching TRBD1. Unmatched junction bases numbered 5, after V lost 5 bases and J lost 0 bases. The CDR3 totals 15 residues. Germline V gene data show CDR1 as ENHRY and CDR2 as SYGVKD. CDR3 bases: TGTGCCATCAGTAGGGGACAGGGCAGCTCCTACGAGCAGTACTTC. Translated, it gives CAISRGQGSSYEQYF.

This clonotype was detected a few times. This chain joins TRBV6-5 and TRBJ1-5; the D is unclear. CDR1 is MNHEY and CDR2 is SVGAGI in the germline V gene. The CDR3 has 16 residues. Trimming took 6 bases from V and 3 from J, leaving 18 bases between them. This CDR3 reads CASRPTHTGSNQPQHF. The CDR3 DNA follows: TGTGCCAGCAGACCAACTCACACGGGATCCAATCAGCCCCAGCATTTT.

In this sample, this clonotype turned up a few times. This chain uses TRBV6-5 with TRBJ1-6; TRBD1 is a possible D gene (6 bases). The germline V gene encodes CDR1 MNHEY and CDR2 SVGAGI. With 9 bases removed from V and 8 bases from J, the gap between germline ends came to 17 bases. The CDR3 totals 14 residues. The CDR3 DNA follows: TGTGCCAGTCAACCAACAGGGCGATATTCACCCCTCCACTTT. This sequence encodes CASQPTGRYSPLHF.

This clonotype was recorded many times. This chain connects TRBV5-5 to TRBJ2-3, with 10 bases that match TRBD1. Germline values: CDR1 SGHKS, CDR2 YYEKEE (reference sequence). This CDR3 has 16 residues. J lost 5 bases, V lost 2 bases, and 8 bases had no gene match. CDR3 DNA: TGTGCCAGCAGCTTTAGAGGGACAGGGGTTGGAGATACGCAGTATTTT. Amino acids: CASSFRGTGVGDTQYF.

The V and J genes are TRBV5-1 and TRBJ2-7, with D perhaps matching TRBD1 or TRBD2 (5 bases each). CDR1 is SGHRS and CDR2 is YFSETQ in the germline V gene. The CDR3 has 14 amino acids. Between the trimmed V and J ends, which lost 0 bases and 7 bases, there was a span of 14 bases. CDR3 in DNA: TGCGCCAGCAGCTTGGACGGGACGCCCAGGGAGCAGTACTTC. This encodes CASSLDGTPREQYF.

This clonotype was detected a few times. This chain links TRBV20-1 with TRBJ2-7; 7 bases agree with TRBD2. Germline loops: CDR1 DFQATT, CDR2 SNEGSKA (reference sequence). The CDR3 is 12 amino acids. V dropped 3 bases and J dropped 6; count of bases not matched to a gene: 5. The CDR3 DNA reads as TGCAGTGCTAGGGCGTGGGAGGGCGAGCAGTACTTC. Protein product: CSARAWEGEQYF.

Only a few counts were recorded for this clonotype. V is TRBV25-1 and J is TRBJ1-2; D remains ambiguous. Looked up from germline, CDR1 is MGHDK and CDR2 is SYGVNS. The CDR3 spans 13 residues. Trimming took 4 bases from V and 2 from J, leaving 8 bases between them. CDR3 DNA: TGTGCCAGCAGTGTGAGAGAGAACTATGGCTACACCTTC. This gives the protein CASSVRENYGYTF.

Ten or more counts support this clonotype. This rearrangement joins TRBV4-3 to TRBJ1-3; a weak D match, TRBD1 (5 bases). V was clipped by 4 bases and J by 0 bases, with 19 bases between them. Germline V gene lookup returns CDR1 LGHNA and CDR2 YSLEER. CDR3 length equals 18 residues. CDR3: CASSLRAPGRYSGNTIYF. Written as DNA, the CDR3 is TGCGCCAGCAGCCTCAGGGCCCCGGGACGCTACTCTGGAAACACCATATATTTT.